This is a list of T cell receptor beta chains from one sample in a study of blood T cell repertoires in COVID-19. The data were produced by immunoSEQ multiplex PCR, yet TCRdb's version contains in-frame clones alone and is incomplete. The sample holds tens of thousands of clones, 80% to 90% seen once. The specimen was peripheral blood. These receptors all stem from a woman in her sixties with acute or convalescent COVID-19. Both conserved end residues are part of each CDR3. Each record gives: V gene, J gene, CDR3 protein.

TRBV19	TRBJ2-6	CASISSGSGANVLTF
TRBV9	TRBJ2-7	CASSTGTGGEQYF
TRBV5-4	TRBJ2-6	CASSLGTSSGANVLTF
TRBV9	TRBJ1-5	CASSVGTGEFSSQPQHF
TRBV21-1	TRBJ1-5	CASSKGTGSGKGNQPQHF
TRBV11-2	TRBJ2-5	CASSLGERGPLLRETQYF
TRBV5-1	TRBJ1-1	CASSRADRAHGFF
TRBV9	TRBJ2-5	CASSVGNSGGKETQYF
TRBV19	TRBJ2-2	CASTNKGVNTGELFF
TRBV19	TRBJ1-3	CAAASTARASGNTIYF
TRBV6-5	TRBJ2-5	CASTSTGVSRETQYF
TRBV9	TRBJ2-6	CASSTGYGANVLTF
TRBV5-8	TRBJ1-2	CASSLEPGLLNGYTF
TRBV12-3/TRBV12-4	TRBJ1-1	CASTFVGAEAFF
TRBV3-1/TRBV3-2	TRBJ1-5	CASGPGQLYSNQPQHF
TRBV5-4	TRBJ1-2	CASSLSGGNGYTF
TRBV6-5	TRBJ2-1	CASRPLAGGSPQQFF
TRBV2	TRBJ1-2	CASSDVYGVYGYTF
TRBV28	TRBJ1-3	CASRRTGFAGNTIYF
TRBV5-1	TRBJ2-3	CASRTGLAGGRSADTQYF
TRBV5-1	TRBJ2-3	CASSLGEGGTDTQYF
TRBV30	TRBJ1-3	CAWSSGHNSGNTIYF
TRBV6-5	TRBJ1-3	CASSYEGASGNTIYF
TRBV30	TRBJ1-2	CAWSVPPGPGSYGYTF
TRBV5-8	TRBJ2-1	CASSPVGGLAGGRSYNEQFF
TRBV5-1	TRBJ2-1	CASSLRRLAGEQFF
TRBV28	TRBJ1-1	CASSLRGGGRWTEAFF
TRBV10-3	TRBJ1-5	CAISPGQGRSRDQPQHF
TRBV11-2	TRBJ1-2	CASSRTGGSYGYTF
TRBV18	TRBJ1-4	CASSPGQTEKLFF
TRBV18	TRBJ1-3	CASSPPVRVSGNTIYF
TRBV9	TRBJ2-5	CASSPRDRRETQYF
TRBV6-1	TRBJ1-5	CASSERDNQPQHF
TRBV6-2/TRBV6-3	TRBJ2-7	CASSLSGQGQGEQYF
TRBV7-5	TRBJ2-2	CARSLAVGQGSSGELFF
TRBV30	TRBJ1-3	CAWSPLGNTIYF
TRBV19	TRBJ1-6	CASSMIGGSNSPLHF
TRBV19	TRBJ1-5	CASSGRGALDGNQPQHF
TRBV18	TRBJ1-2	CASSPGGQGSYGYTF
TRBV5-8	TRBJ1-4	CASSLRQGNEKLFF
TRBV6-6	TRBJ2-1	CASSQVGQGSYNEQFF
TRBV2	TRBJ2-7	CASRQGALGEQYF
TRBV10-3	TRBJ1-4	CAIKRREEQVPLEKLFF
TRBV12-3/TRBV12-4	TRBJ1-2	CASSLDSYGYTF
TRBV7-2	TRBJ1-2	CASSLVVNYGYTF
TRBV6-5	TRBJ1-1	CASSPGDHRTTEAFF
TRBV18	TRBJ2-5	CASSPSSSGLQETQYF
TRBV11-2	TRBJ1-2	CASSLAGTGDYGYTF
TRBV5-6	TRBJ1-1	CASSPGVRGEAFF
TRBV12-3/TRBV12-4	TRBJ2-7	CASSAGSYEQYF
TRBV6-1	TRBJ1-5	CASSDSRPGLGNQPQHF
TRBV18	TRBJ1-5	CASSLADTNQPQHF